This passage covers 13 T cell receptor beta chains from one sample sequenced in a study of technical replicates of blood from a handful of donors. Generated by immunoSEQ multiplex PCR, the TCRdb table keeps only in-frame clones and is missing some. The repertoire consists of tens of thousands of clones, with 80% to 90% occurring once and the leading ten covering around 3.9%. The sequenced material came from PBMCs. The source of these receptors is a human donor in good health. Some clones in this sample may be carry-over from other donors' samples.

The rearrangement uses TRBV5-1 and TRBJ2-1, with D maybe TRBD1 (6 bases). CDR1 is SGHRS, CDR2 YFSETQ, per germline. The V end lost 0 bases, the J end lost 4 bases, and 8 bases lay between the germline ends. This CDR3 has 14 residues. The CDR3 region has the DNA TGCGCCAGCAGCTTGGCGGGACATTACAATGAGCAGTTCTTC. Protein product: CASSLAGHYNEQFF.

This chain connects TRBV2 to TRBJ2-5; D is unresolved. The germline V and J ends were trimmed by 8 bases and 2 bases, with 12 bases remaining between them. Germline V lookup: CDR1 SNHLY, CDR2 FYNNEI. This CDR3 comprises 13 residues. CDR3 bases: TGTGCCAGCTCTGCGCACTCGCAAGAGACCCAGTACTTC. Protein product: CASSAHSQETQYF.

The genes are TRBV7-2 and TRBJ1-4; 9 bases agree with TRBD1. The junction had 4 bases not matched to a gene; V was cut back by 3 bases and J by 11 bases. Germline CDR1 is SGHTA and CDR2 is FQGNSA. The CDR3 runs to 13 residues. The CDR3 coding sequence is TGTGCCAGCAGCTTGGGACAGGGTCAGAAACTGTTTTTT. Its protein product is CASSLGQGQKLFF. Supplemented by reference TRBV7-2 and TRBJ1-4, the full variable domain reads GAGVSQSPSNKVTEKGKDVELRCDPISGHTALYWYRQSLGQGLEFLIYFQGNSAPDKSGLPSDRFSAERTGGSVSTLTIQRTQQEDSAVYLCASSLGQGQKLFFGSGTQLSVL.

CDR3 bases: TGCGCCAGCAGCCACCGGGAGAGCTCCTACGAGCAGTACTTC. It specifies CASSHRESSYEQYF. The J gene is TRBJ2-7, the V gene TRBV4-1; tentative D call: TRBD2 (6 bases). V was pared by 3 bases and J by 0 bases, with 9 bases between. Germline V CDR1 and CDR2: MGHRA, YSYEKL. The CDR3 runs 14 residues.

The V gene is TRBV7-2, the J gene TRBJ2-7, with 8 bases fitting TRBD2. CDR3 length: 17 residues. V dropped 5 bases and J dropped 0; count of bases not matched to a gene: 12. From germline, CDR1 is SGHTA and CDR2 FQGNSA. The CDR3, as DNA: TGTGCCAGCAGCCTTTTCCGGGGGGGAAAAAGCTCCTACGAGCAGTACTTC. It yields the protein CASSLFRGGKSSYEQYF.

The rearrangement uses TRBV28 and TRBJ2-5; D gene unclear. The end of the DNA aligns better with TRBJ2-7, so the J call may be wrong. The germline V gene has CDR1 MDHEN and CDR2 SYDVKM. CDR3 length: 12 amino acids. The CDR3 coding sequence is TGTGCCAGCAGTTTTCAGAACTACGAGCAGTACTTC. This translates into CASSFQNYEQYF.

The chain links TRBV25-1 to TRBJ1-5, with TRBD1 as a possible D gene (6 bases). Germline CDR1 reads MGHDK; CDR2 reads SYGVNS. This CDR3 comprises 15 residues. The V gene lost 7 bases and the J gene lost 7 bases, with 20 bases spanning the gap. CDR3 nucleotides: TGTGCCAGCACCTCAAGGGGGGGTTTGGGGCAGCCCCAGCATTTT. It translates to CASTSRGGLGQPQHF.

This clone was seen only once. J is TRBJ2-3 and V is TRBV28, with a tentative D call TRBD2 (6 bases). V was trimmed by 8 bases and J by 0 bases, leaving 18 bases between them. CDR3 length equals 16 residues. Germline lookup yields CDR1 MDHEN and CDR2 SYDVKM. CDR3: CASDYHHRESTDTQYF. DNA of the CDR3: TGTGCCAGCGATTATCATCATCGGGAGAGCACAGATACGCAGTATTTT.

This chain links TRBV5-1 with TRBJ2-7; possible D gene TRBD1, 6 bases. This CDR3 region has 15 residues. V was clipped by 0 bases and J by 6 bases, with 16 bases between them. Germline V gene data show CDR1 as SGHRS and CDR2 as YFSETQ. The CDR3 sequence: CASSLVGQGLVEQYF. The CDR3 DNA sequence: TGCGCCAGCAGCTTGGTAGGGCAGGGGTTGGTCGAGCAGTACTTC.

The chain is built from TRBV7-2 and TRBJ1-5; a weak D match, TRBD1 (5 bases). V was trimmed by 5 bases and J by 6 bases, leaving 11 bases between them. Germline loops: CDR1 SGHTA, CDR2 FQGNSA. This CDR3 contains 13 residues. The CDR3: CASSLGRVQPQHF. The CDR3 coding sequence is TGTGCCAGCAGCCTAGGCAGGGTTCAGCCCCAGCATTTT.

This clone was seen once. The chain combines TRBV30 with TRBJ2-7, with D uncertain. CDR1 and CDR2 from the germline V gene are GTSNPN and SVGIG (reference sequence). CDR3 size: 14 residues. V shed 4 bases and J shed 0 bases, with 13 bases lying between them. The CDR3 DNA follows: TGTGCCTGGACTACGACTCGTCCCTCCTACGAGCAGTACTTC. Translation: CAWTTTRPSYEQYF.

CDR3 coding DNA: TGTGCCTGGAGTGTATATGGAGGGTCCGAGCAGTACTTC. Its protein is CAWSVYGGSEQYF. The chain employs TRBV30 and TRBJ2-7; tentative D call: TRBD2 (6 bases). The CDR3 spans 13 residues. CDR1 is GTSNPN, CDR2 SVGIG, per germline (reference sequence). Between the trimmed V and J ends, which lost 0 bases and 6 bases, there was a span of 12 bases.

The chain couples TRBV19 to TRBJ1-1, with 7 bases matching TRBD1. The germline CDR1 and CDR2 sequences are LNHDA and SQIVND (reference sequence). CDR3 size: 13 residues. V gave up 4 bases and J gave up 4 bases; unmatched junction bases: 3. CDR3 nucleotides: TGTGCCAGTAGTAACCAGGGGGTCACTGAAGCTTTCTTT. Encoded protein: CASSNQGVTEAFF.